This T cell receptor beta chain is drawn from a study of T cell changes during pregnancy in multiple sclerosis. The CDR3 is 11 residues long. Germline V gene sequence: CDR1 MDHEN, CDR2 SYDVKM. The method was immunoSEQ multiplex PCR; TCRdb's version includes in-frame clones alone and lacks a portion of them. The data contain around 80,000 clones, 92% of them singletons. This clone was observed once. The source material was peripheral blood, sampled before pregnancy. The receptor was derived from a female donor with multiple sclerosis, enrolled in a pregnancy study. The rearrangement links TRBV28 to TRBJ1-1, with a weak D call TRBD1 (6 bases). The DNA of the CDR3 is TGTGCGACAGGACTGAACACTGAAGCTTTCTTT. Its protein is CATGLNTEAFF.